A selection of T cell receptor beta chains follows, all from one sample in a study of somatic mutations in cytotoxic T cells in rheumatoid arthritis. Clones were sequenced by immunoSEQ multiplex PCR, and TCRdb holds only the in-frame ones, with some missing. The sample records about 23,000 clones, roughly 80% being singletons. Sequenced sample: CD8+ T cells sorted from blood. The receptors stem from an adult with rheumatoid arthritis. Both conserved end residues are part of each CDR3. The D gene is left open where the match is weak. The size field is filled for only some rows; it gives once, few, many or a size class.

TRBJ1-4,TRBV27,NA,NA,CASSPTPRGTNEKLFF,TGTGCCAGCAGTCCGACCCCCCGGGGGACCAATGAAAAACTGTTTTTT
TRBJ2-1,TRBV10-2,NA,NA,CASRRDYNEQFF,TGCGCCAGCAGGCGAGACTACAATGAGCAGTTCTTC
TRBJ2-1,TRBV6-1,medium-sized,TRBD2,CASSHSGEAYNEQFF,TGTGCCAGCAGCCATAGCGGGGAGGCCTACAATGAGCAGTTCTTC
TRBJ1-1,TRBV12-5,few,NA,CASGPGSTEAFF,TGTGCTAGTGGCCCGGGTAGTACTGAAGCTTTCTTT
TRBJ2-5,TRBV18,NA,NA,CASSPGGQGQETQYF,TGTGCCAGCTCACCAGGAGGGCAGGGACAAGAGACCCAGTACTTC
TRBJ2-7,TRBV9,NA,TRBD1,CASSPGGTGLDEQYF,TGTGCCAGCAGCCCTGGCGGGACAGGCCTCGACGAGCAGTACTTC
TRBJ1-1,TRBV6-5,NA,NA,CASSYSSGEAFF,TGTGCCAGCAGTTACTCGTCGGGGGAAGCTTTCTTT
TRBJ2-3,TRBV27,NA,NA,CASSFFSSTDTQYF,TGTGCCAGCAGTTTTTTCAGTAGCACAGATACGCAGTATTTT
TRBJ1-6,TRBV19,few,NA,CASTDRLYSPLHF,TGTGCCAGTACCGACAGGCTATATTCACCCCTCCACTTT
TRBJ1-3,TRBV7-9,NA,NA,CASSFGSSGNTIYF,TGTGCCAGCAGCTTCGGGAGCTCTGGAAACACCATATATTTT
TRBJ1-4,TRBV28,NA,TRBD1,CASRRDRETNEKLFF,TGTGCCAGCAGGAGGGACAGGGAAACTAATGAAAAACTGTTTTTT
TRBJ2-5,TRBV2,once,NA,CASSPGTGEYF,TGTGCCAGCAGCCCCGGGACTGGAGAGTACTTC
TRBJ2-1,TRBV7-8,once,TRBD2,CASSFLSGGLYNEQFF,TGTGCCAGCAGCTTCCTGAGCGGGGGACTCTACAATGAGCAGTTCTTC
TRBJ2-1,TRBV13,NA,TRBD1,CASAYRGQGYNEQFF,TGTGCCAGCGCCTATCGTGGACAGGGCTACAATGAGCAGTTCTTC
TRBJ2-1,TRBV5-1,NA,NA,CASSGGGGLKYNEQFF,TGCGCCAGCAGCGGGGGTGGGGGTCTCAAATACAATGAGCAGTTCTTC
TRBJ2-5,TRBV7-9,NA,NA,CASSYQGETQYF,TGTGCCAGCAGCTACCAGGGGGAGACCCAGTACTTC
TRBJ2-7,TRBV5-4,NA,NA,CASSFGPRSYEQYF,TGTGCCAGCAGCTTTGGCCCTAGATCCTACGAGCAGTACTTC
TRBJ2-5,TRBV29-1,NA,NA,CSVTQGVEETQYF,TGCAGCGTAACACAGGGAGTCGAAGAGACCCAGTACTTC
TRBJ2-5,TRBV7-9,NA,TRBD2,CASSLVASGGARETQYF,TGTGCCAGCAGCTTAGTTGCTAGCGGGGGGGCTCGGGAGACCCAGTACTTC
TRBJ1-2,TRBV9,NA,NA,CATLTDYGYTF,TGTGCCACCCTGACAGACTATGGCTACACCTTC
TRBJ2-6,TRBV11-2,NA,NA,CASSQVGSGANVLTF,TGTGCCAGCAGCCAGGTGGGCTCTGGGGCCAACGTCCTGACTTTC
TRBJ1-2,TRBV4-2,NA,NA,CASSQDRGDSAGYTF,TGTGCCAGCAGCCAAGATCGAGGGGATAGTGCTGGCTACACCTTC
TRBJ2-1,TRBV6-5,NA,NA,CASSYSGDSYNEQFF,TGTGCCAGCAGTTACTCGGGAGACAGCTACAATGAGCAGTTCTTC
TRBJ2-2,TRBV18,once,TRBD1,CASMTGTGFNPGELFF,TGTGCCAGCATGACCGGGACAGGGTTTAACCCCGGGGAGCTGTTTTTT
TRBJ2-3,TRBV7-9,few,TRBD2,CASSPARGGPPTDTQYF,TGTGCCAGCAGCCCCGCCCGCGGGGGGCCCCCCACAGATACGCAGTATTTT
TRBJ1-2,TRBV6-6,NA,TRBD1,CASSLPGQGYGYTF,TGTGCCAGCAGTCTCCCCGGACAGGGCTATGGCTACACCTTC
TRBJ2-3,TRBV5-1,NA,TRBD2,CASSLWTSGGEADTQYF,TGCGCCAGCAGCTTGTGGACTAGCGGGGGGGAGGCAGATACGCAGTATTTT
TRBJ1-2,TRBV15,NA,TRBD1,CATSRDSGGADGYTF,TGTGCCACCAGCAGAGATTCAGGGGGCGCGGATGGCTACACCTTC
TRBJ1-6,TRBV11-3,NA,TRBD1,CASSLDPRDRLSPLHF,TGTGCCAGCAGCTTAGACCCCCGGGACAGACTTTCACCCCTCCACTTT
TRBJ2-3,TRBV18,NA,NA,CASSPGGVAPDTQYF,TGTGCCAGCTCACCCGGGGGTGTAGCACCCGATACGCAGTATTTT
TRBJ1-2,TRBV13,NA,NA,CASSPEGETRGGYGYTF,TGTGCCAGCAGCCCCGAAGGAGAGACACGAGGGGGGTATGGCTACACCTTC
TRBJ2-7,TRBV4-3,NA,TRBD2,CASSQLGGAREQYF,TGCGCCAGCAGCCAACTCGGGGGGGCCCGGGAGCAGTACTTC
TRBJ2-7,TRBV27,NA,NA,CASSPDRQHPYEQYF,TGTGCCAGCAGCCCCGACAGGCAGCACCCCTACGAGCAGTACTTC
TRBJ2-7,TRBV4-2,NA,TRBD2,CASSQGASGGADEQYF,TGTGCCAGCAGCCAAGGGGCTAGCGGGGGGGCGGACGAGCAGTACTTC
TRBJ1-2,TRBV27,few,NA,CASSLSTGHGYTF,TGTGCCAGCAGTTTATCCACAGGACATGGCTACACCTTC
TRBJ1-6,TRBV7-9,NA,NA,CASSLSGSPLHF,TGTGCCAGCAGCTTATCCGGGTCACCCCTCCACTTT
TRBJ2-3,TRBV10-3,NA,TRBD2,CAIRKGLAGDTDTQYF,TGTGCCATCAGGAAGGGACTAGCGGGGGACACAGATACGCAGTATTTT
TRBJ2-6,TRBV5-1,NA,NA,CASSLYANSGANVLTF,TGCGCCAGCAGCTTGTACGCTAACTCTGGGGCCAACGTCCTGACTTTC
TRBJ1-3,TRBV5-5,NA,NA,CASSLTLGNTIYF,TGTGCCAGCAGCCTTACACTTGGAAACACCATATATTTT
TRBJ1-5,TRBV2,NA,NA,CASSSAPSMGIRNQPQHF,TGTGCCAGCAGTTCCGCTCCCTCTATGGGGATTCGTAATCAGCCCCAGCATTTT
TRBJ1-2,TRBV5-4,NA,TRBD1,CASSPGGGYGYTF,TGTGCCAGCAGCCCAGGGGGCGGATATGGCTACACCTTC
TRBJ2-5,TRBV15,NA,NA,CATSREGLGSTGRQETQYF,TGTGCCACCAGCAGAGAAGGTCTCGGGAGCACAGGGCGCCAAGAGACCCAGTACTTC
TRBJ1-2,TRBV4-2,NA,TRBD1,CASSQATGLPNYGYTF,TGTGCCAGCAGCCAAGCGACAGGGCTCCCTAACTATGGCTACACCTTC
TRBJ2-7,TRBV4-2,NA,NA,CASSQEVQGLPTYEQYF,TGTGCCAGCAGCCAAGAGGTTCAAGGACTACCGACCTACGAGCAGTACTTC
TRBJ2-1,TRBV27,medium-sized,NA,CASSPPGQYNEQFF,TGTGCCAGCAGTCCCCCGGGACAATACAATGAGCAGTTCTTC